This T cell receptor beta chain comes out of a study of shared clonotypes between healthy human individuals (TCRdb year 2020). Regarding the study in general: A couple of women and three men aged 18 to 49 years were included in the cohort. To increase sequencing depth and limit assay-specific biases, different laboratories used diverse techniques to prepare libraries and sequence TCR repertoires. To estimate repertoire size and how much clonotypes are shared between individuals, the study performed deep sequencing of blood TCR repertoires from roughly five healthy adults. For each donor, three plates each were used for CD4 naive and CD4 memory, two plates were used for CD8 naive, and one plate was used for CD8 memory. Each donor's leukapheresis produced roughly between roughly 0.85 and 10 billion PBMCs.

For this clone: This clone's antigen is unknown. No quality values exist for individual bases; no much larger clone is one base distant. Other DNA sequences in the same sample also yield this CDR3.

What the study reported, not specific to this receptor: When a handful of donors were compared, the shared fraction of clonotypes was about 5.5% for naive CD4, about 4% for naive CD8, more than 2% for memory CD4, and 0.3% to 0.5% for memory CD8. Higher generation probabilities were observed for clonotypes shared by all four sorted-subset donors than for non-shared clonotypes. Sampling was restricted to blood, and TCR repertoires in tissue are likely to differ from TCR repertoires in blood. Even with the large sequencing depth, rarefaction of the sorted-subset datasets indicated that sequencing was incomplete. Larger estimated clonotype richness was generally found for naive subsets than for memory subsets. Because the study included a small number of donors, the genetic and exposure-history diversity represented was limited. Based on pairwise subsampling, the degree of clonotype sharing among donors was expected to be affected by sequencing depth.

TCR CDR3 regions were amplified from genomic DNA by multiplex PCR using the deep immunoSEQ assay. For each cell subset, the extracted genomic DNA was distributed evenly across all wells of several immunoSEQ 96-well plates, and each plate served as one replicate. For sorted subsets, each replicate PCR was loaded with 200 to 250 ng genomic DNA, equivalent to 25,000 to 30,000 T cell genomes. Purified libraries were quantified with a Qubit 3.0 fluorometer, sized on a Bioanalyzer 2100, and re-quantified with the KAPA Library Quantification kit. Every immunoSEQ 96-well plate was sequenced on a dedicated single-read 150-cycle Illumina NextSeq 550 flow cell. Processing in the source paper ran as follows. The immunoSEQ output contained only junctional sequences without quality scores, so filtering could not match that applied to full-length reads. Sequences were annotated with PyIR, a Python wrapper for IgBLAST v1.9, and V/J genes and CDR3 were assigned using IMGT germline references. Any read was removed if the V/J assignment was weak (E-value above 1e-6), the CDR3 was missing, or the read contained stop codons, out-of-frame junctions, or ambiguous translated residues. V3J clonotypes were defined by identical inferred V gene, J gene, and CDR3 amino acid sequence. Percentage overlap between repertoires was calculated by dividing the number of shared unique clonotypes by the size of the smaller repertoire. Richness of each repertoire was evaluated using RTK rarefaction, the Chao1 estimator, and Recon v2.1 estimates of unobserved clonotypes. For all TCRbeta clonotypes obtained by the gDNA method from a handful of donors, generation probabilities were computed with OLGA. In TCRdb, the immuneACCESS table is reduced to in-frame sequences with V and J assigned. These tables do not hold every clone; where another copy was compared, an unresolved V gene accounts for under half, and the others remain unexplained. That table gives V, J and clone size, and the DNA gave D and trimming. The sample table shows about 380,000 clones, and 90% to 98% are seen once. The ten largest clones capture 0.32% of the sample.

The donors were healthy, HIV-negative adults who had no recently reported acute infections or vaccinations. Every donor was a Caucasian adult residing in Nashville, Tennessee, USA. CD8 memory samples consisted of magnetically selected CD45RO+ cells combined with CCR7-negative CD45RA+ effector memory (TemRA) cells. After blood collection by leukapheresis, PBMCs were isolated using Ficoll-Histopaque density gradient centrifugation and then cryopreserved in the vapor phase of liquid nitrogen. Analytical flow cytometry was used to check the purity and quantity of every magnetically sorted T cell population. From each sorted fraction, genomic DNA was isolated and quantified by UV absorbance on a Nanodrop 2000c. Clipping removes 3 bases from V and 3 bases from J, with 2 as the unmatched junction base count. Including cysteine and phenylalanine, the CDR3 has 14 amino acids. The retained sequence is limited to the CDR3, 42 bases, with the frame set at the first base. CDR1 and CDR2, looked up from the germline V gene (reference sequence), are MNHEY and SMNVEV.

The sequence came from a man aged 25-40 years in good health. Sequencing was done on a sample of memory CD8+ T cells sorted from blood. Taken with the paper, the label for cell subset or site translates to: CD45RO+ cells pooled with CCR7-negative TemRA cells. The chain links TRBV27 with TRBJ2-7, and 10 junctional nucleotides match TRBD2. The CDR3 corresponds to CASSFLAGVYEQYF. The DNA is as follows: TGTGCCAGCAGTTTCCTAGCGGGAGTCTACGAGCAGTACTTC.